The sequence of this T cell receptor (beta chain) was determined in a study of post-analysis software for immune sequencing data. For the study at large: The patients showed relapsing-remitting, secondary progressive and progressive-relapsing multiple sclerosis courses. Overall study results and limits: Significantly lower normalized Chao1 diversity was found in patients with multiple sclerosis relative to controls. F measure grouped same-batch samples tightly together. Controls showed lower frequencies than patients for several TRBV segments, and TRBV5-6, TRBV5-1 and TRBV20-1 were among these.

CDR3 size: 14 residues. Germline CDR1 SQVTM, CDR2 ANQGSEA. V was pared by 7 bases and J by 3 bases, with 8 bases of the junction left unmatched. Unique molecular identifiers featured in each of the TCR beta cDNA libraries. Between roughly 1 and 10 million T cells gave rise to around 500,000 cDNA molecules. TCRdb itself ran the PCR reads through MiXCR, one entry per CDR3 protein. The table includes some 890,000 distinct CDR3 sequences, roughly 58% detected once. Concerning this clonotype itself: The antigen is undetermined.

This chain connects TRBV29-1 to TRBJ1-2, with 10 bases identical to TRBD1. The source of this sequence is a girl under 18 with multiple sclerosis. The sequenced sample was blood. CDR3 in amino acids: CSAIGQGDHYGYTF. DNA for the CDR3: TGCAGCGCAATCGGACAGGGGGACCACTATGGCTACACCTTC.